This record concerns one TCR beta chain sequence. This clonotype showed up just a few times. No cognate antigen has been identified for it. No base qualities exist here, and no much larger clone lies one base off it. Measured from the cysteine to the phenylalanine, the CDR3 is 20 residues long. Only the CDR3 DNA is retained, 60 bases long and in frame from the first base. Trimmed from V: 6 bases; trimmed from J: 2 bases; junction bases lacking a gene match: 23. As encoded in the germline V gene, CDR1 is SGHNT while CDR2 is YENEEA. This record belongs to a study of tumor-infiltrating lymphocytes in primary liver carcinoma (dated by TCRdb to about 2017). At the level of the whole study: Of the five patients (three men and two women, aged 30 to 69 years), four had hepatocellular carcinoma and one had combined HCC and intrahepatic cholangiocarcinoma. The five patients had tumors of stage T1-T3 N0M0, with maximum diameters ranging from about 4.2 to 10 cm. Samples yielded roughly 3.65 to 7.13 million productive TCRbeta reads; read depth did not differ significantly between tissue types. For each liver tumor, the study sampled five regions along with adjacent normal tissue and blood, and applied TCRbeta repertoire sequencing, expression microarrays and whole-exome sequencing. TCRbeta repertoire sequencing covered 35 specimens from 5 patients: roughly 25 tumor regions, 5 adjacent noncancerous liver tissues and 5 peripheral blood samples. To link TCRbeta repertoire diversity with the local molecular phenotype, the approximately 23 tumor region samples were profiled using Agilent mRNA microarrays. Repertoires from technical replicates were highly reproducible, with mean shared-clone rates around 0.89 and correlation coefficients above 0.95.

Total RNA and DNA were co-extracted without cell sorting from approximately 20-30 mg of bulk tissue using the AllPrep DNA/RNA mini kit. Between November 2015 and March 2016, about five patients in China with histopathologically diagnosed primary liver carcinoma had their tumors surgically resected. At the time of sampling, the patients had chronic HBV infection and had not received any treatment. Each tumor was sampled at five spatially separated regions: the tumor centre plus the superior, inferior, left-lateral and right-lateral poles. Histology showed that every tumor sample contained more than 80% viable tumor cells. Fresh tumor and adjacent tissue pieces were bisected, with one half stored in RNAlater at -80 degrees C and the other half sent for histology. Using a constant-region primer and ProtoScript II reverse transcriptase, TCRbeta-specific cDNA was reverse-transcribed from approximately 500 ng total RNA. Construction of the TCRbeta libraries relied on three nested rounds of multiplex PCR, following a slightly modified ARM-PCR procedure. The first two PCR rounds used multiplex TRBV1-TRBV30 forward primers with a Cbeta reverse primer, each for 10 to 11 cycles. Sample barcodes and Illumina adapters were attached in a final 25-cycle PCR using Deep VentR polymerase. Amplicons of 200-500 bp were gel-purified with a QIAquick gel extraction kit before sequencing. TCRbeta amplicons were sequenced on an Illumina HiSeq 2500 with 250-bp paired-end reads. The study's processing was this. To recover full CDR3 sequences, reads were quality-trimmed using Trimmomatic v0.33 and paired reads were then merged using FLASH v1.2.11. V, D and J germline segments were assigned to the rearranged TCRbeta sequences by MiGEC v1.2.1b. Clonotype statistics, along with Shannon-Wiener diversity indices, were calculated using VDJtools v1.0.0. Except for diversity analysis, only each sample's 250 most abundant clonotypes were used in subsequent analyses to reduce sampling bias. TCRdb reprocessing: public reads trimmed at Q25 with fastp, clones called with MiXCR, in-frame beta chains kept. Every CDR3 protein is listed once, alongside the most common genes and DNA of its rows. The V and J calls and clone size are TCRdb's, not the authors'. The sample data list about 120,000 distinct CDR3 sequences, and less than 80% of these were observed just once. Around 9% of the sample comes from the top ten.

General findings and caveats noted by the study authors: Only the TCR beta chain was sequenced, so true repertoire diversity is likely underestimated because unpaired alpha chains were not captured. Only a few patients were included in the study, and the authors note that the findings should be validated in a larger study. Only roughly 7.5-24% of top clones appeared in all five regions of a tumor, which suggests that tumor-infiltrating T cells are spatially heterogeneous. Pairs of tumor regions showed greater repertoire overlap (mean 36%) than tumor-adjacent pairs (about 17%) or tumor-blood pairs (roughly 15%), which is consistent with antigen-driven expansion. Since the samples were bulk and unsorted, there was no way to compare CD4+ and CD8+ T cell repertoires. Compared with blood, tumors had a significantly larger share of the repertoire taken up by the top 250 clones (p = 0.039).

Sequenced material: liver tumor tissue from sampling region 1. The cell subset or site label here, explained by the study, means: tumor region T1, superior pole. The receptor was derived from a woman aged 60-70 years with primary liver carcinoma and hepatitis B virus infection. Recombination connected TRBV11-3 to TRBJ2-7, and 9 bases in between align with TRBD2. Here the CDR3 is given as CASSLSPSGMTIPGAYEQYF. The DNA sequence reads TGTGCCAGCAGTTTAAGTCCTAGCGGGATGACAATCCCTGGCGCCTACGAGCAGTACTTC.